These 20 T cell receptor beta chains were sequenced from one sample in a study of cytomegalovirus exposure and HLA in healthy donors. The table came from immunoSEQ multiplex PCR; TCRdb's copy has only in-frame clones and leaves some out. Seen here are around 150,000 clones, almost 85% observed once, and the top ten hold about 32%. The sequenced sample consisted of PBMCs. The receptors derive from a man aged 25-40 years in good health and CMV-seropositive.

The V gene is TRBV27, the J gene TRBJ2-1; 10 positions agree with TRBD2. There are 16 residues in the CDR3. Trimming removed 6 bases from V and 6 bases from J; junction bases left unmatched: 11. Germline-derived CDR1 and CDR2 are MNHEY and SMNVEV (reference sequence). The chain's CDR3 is CASRPIAGGSSNEQFF. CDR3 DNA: TGTGCCAGCAGACCCATAGCGGGGGGTTCGTCCAATGAGCAGTTCTTC.

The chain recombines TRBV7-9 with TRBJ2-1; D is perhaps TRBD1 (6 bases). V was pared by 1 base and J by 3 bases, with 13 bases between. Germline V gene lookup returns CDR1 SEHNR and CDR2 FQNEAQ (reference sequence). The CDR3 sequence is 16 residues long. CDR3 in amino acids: CASSLVGATRYNEQFF. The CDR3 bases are TGTGCCAGCAGCTTAGTGGGGGCTACACGCTACAATGAGCAGTTCTTC.

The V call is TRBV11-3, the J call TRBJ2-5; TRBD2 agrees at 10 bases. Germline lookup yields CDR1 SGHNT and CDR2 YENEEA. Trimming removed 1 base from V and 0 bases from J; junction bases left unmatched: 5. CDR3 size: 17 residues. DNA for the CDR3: TGTGCCAGCAGCTTAGGTAGTAGCGGGGGGAACCAAGAGACCCAGTACTTC. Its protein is CASSLGSSGGNQETQYF.

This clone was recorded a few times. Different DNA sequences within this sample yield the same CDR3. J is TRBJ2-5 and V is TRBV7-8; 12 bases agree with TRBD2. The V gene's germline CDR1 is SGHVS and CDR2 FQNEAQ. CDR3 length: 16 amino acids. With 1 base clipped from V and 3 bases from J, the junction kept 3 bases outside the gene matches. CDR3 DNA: TGTGCCAGCAGCTTAGTACTAGCGGGGGGAAAAGAGACCCAGTACTTC. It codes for CASSLVLAGGKETQYF.

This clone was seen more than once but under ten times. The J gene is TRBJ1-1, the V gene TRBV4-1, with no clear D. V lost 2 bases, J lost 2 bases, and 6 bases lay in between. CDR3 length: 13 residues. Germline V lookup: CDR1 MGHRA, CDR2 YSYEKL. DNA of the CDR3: TGCGCCAGCAGCCAATCAGGAAACACTGAAGCTTTCTTT. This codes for CASSQSGNTEAFF.

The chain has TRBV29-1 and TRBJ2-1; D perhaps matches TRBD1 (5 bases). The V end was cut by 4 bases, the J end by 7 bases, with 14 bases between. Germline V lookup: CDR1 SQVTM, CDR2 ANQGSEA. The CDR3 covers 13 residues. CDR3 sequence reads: CSVVSAGPNEQFF. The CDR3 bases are TGCAGCGTTGTCTCCGCAGGGCCAAATGAGCAGTTCTTC.

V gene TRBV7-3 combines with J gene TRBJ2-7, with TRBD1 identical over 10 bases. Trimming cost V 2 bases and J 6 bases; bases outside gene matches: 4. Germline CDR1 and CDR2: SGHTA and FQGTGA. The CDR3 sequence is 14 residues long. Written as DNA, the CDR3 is TGTGCCAGCAGCTTATCTGGACAGGGGGGCGAGCAGTACTTC. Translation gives CASSLSGQGGEQYF.

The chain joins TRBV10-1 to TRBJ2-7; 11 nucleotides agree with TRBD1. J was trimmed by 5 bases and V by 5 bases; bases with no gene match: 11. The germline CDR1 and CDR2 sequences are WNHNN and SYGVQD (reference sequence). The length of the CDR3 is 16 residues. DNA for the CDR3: TGCGCCAGCAGTCCCAACCGCGGGACAGGGGGGGACGAGCAGTACTTC. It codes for CASSPNRGTGGDEQYF.

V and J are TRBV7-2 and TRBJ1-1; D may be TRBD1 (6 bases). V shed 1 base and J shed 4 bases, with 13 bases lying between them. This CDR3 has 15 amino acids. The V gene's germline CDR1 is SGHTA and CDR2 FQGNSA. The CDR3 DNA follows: TGTGCCAGCAGCTTAGTGCGGGGAGGGGGCACTGAAGCTTTCTTT. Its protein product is CASSLVRGGGTEAFF.

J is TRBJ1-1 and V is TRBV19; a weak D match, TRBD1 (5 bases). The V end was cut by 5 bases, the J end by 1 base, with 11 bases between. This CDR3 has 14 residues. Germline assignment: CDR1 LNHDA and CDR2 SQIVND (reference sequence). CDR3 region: CASSPSTGNTEAFF. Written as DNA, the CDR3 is TGTGCCAGTAGTCCATCCACAGGGAACACTGAAGCTTTCTTT.

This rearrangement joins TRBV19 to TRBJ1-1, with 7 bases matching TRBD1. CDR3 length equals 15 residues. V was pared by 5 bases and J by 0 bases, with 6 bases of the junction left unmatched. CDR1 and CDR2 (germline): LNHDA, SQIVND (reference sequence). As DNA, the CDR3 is TGTGCCAGTAGTGAGACAGGGAAGATGAACACTGAAGCTTTCTTT. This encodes CASSETGKMNTEAFF.

The CDR3 region has the DNA TGTGCCAGCAGCTTAGAGGGGGGGCTCCACTACGAGCAGTACTTC. This translates into CASSLEGGLHYEQYF. This chain uses TRBV7-2 with TRBJ2-7; maybe TRBD2 (7 bases). V was trimmed by 1 base and J by 3 bases, leaving 13 bases between them. The CDR3 runs to 15 residues. Per the germline V gene, CDR1 is SGHTA and CDR2 is FQGNSA. Supplemented by reference TRBV7-2 and TRBJ2-7, the full variable domain reads GAGVSQSPSNKVTEKGKDVELRCDPISGHTALYWYRQSLGQGLEFLIYFQGNSAPDKSGLPSDRFSAERTGGSVSTLTIQRTQQEDSAVYLCASSLEGGLHYEQYFGPGTRLTVT.

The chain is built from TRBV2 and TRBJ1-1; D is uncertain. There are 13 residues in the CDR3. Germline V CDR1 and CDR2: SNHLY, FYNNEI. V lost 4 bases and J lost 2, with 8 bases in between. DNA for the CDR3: TGTGCCAGCAGTGCCGACTATAACACTGAAGCTTTCTTT. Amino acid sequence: CASSADYNTEAFF.

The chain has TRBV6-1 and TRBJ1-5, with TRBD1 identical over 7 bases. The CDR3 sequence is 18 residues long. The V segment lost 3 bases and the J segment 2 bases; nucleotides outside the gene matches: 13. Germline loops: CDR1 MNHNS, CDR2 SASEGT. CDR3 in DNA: TGTGCCAGCAGTGACGGCCGCAGGCCAGGGGGTCGCAATCAGCCCCAGCATTTT. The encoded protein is CASSDGRRPGGRNQPQHF.

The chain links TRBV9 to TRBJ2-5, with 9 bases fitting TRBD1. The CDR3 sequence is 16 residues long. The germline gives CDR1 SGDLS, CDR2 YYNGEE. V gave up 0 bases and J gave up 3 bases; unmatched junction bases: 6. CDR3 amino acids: CASSVGMGQGEETQYF. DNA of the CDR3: TGTGCCAGCAGCGTAGGGATGGGACAGGGCGAAGAGACCCAGTACTTC.

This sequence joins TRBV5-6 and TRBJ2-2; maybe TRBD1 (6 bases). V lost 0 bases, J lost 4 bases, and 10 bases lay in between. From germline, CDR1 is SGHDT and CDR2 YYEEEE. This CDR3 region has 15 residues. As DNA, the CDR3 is TGTGCCAGCAGCTTGGAAGGGGGTGCCACCGGGGAGCTGTTTTTT. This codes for CASSLEGGATGELFF. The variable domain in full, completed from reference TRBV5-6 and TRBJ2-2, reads DAGVTQSPTHLIKTRGQQVTLRCSPKSGHDTVSWYQQALGQGPQFIFQYYEEEERQRGNFPDRFSGHQFPNYSSELNVNALLLGDSALYLCASSLEGGATGELFFGEGSRLTVL.

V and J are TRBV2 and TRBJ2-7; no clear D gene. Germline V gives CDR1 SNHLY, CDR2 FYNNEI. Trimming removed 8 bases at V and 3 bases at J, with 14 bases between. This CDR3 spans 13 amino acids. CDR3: CASEDRNSYEQYF. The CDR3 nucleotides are TGTGCCAGCGAAGACCGGAACAGCTACGAGCAGTACTTC.

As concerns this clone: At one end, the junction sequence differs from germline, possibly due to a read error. DNA for the CDR3: TGTGCCAGCAGTCTATCCACTAGCGGGACCAAATTGGATACGCAGTATTTT. Translated, it gives CASSLSTSGTKLDTQYF. The gene calls are TRBV27 and TRBJ2-3, with 10 nucleotides matching TRBD2. The CDR3 spans 17 residues. The germline V gene has CDR1 MNHEY and CDR2 SMNVEV (reference sequence).

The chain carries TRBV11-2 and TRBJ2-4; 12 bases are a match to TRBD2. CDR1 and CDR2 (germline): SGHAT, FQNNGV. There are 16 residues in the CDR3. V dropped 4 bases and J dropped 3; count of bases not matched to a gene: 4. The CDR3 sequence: CASSYPSGGGKNIQYF. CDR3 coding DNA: TGTGCCAGCAGCTACCCTAGCGGGGGGGGCAAAAACATTCAGTACTTC.

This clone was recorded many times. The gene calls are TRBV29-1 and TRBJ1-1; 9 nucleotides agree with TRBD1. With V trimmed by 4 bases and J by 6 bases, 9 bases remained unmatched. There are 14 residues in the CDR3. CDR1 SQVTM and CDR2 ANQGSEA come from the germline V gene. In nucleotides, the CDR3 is TGCAGCGTTGCCAGGGACAGGGACGCCGCTGAAGCTTTCTTT. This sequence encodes CSVARDRDAAEAFF.